This TCR beta chain was obtained from a study of T-cell memory formation after mild COVID-19 (dated by TCRdb to the early 2020s). About the study as a whole: TCR sequence clusters from the two donors were found to be largely donor specific. T-cell clones expanding and contracting after mild COVID-19 in two donors were tracked by longitudinal TCRalpha and TCRbeta repertoire sequencing. The cohort was made up of two young adult volunteers, one female and one male, who were previously healthy. Here is what the overall study found, with its caveats: Some responding clones were detected in pre-infection memory, suggesting pre-existing cross-reactive memory T cells joined the SARS-CoV-2 response. Whether the second-wave clones peaking on day 37 were SARS-CoV-2 specific was not confirmed. Clones that contracted from day 15 to 85 showed balanced CD4/CD8 phenotypes, whereas a second wave of clones that expanded from day 15 to 37 leaned towards CD4+. Only a couple of mild cases were covered by the study, and larger cohorts that include severe cases with pre-infection samples were considered necessary. Contracting CD4+ clones appeared mostly in the CM and EM memory subsets, whereas CD8+ clones were enriched in EMRA.

This clonotype was seen more than once but under ten times. Its cognate antigen has yet to be identified. No base quality values were provided; no much bigger clone lies one nucleotide off. TCRdb names Illumina NovaSeq 6000 as the instrument used. cDNA libraries for TCRalpha and TCRbeta were prepared by 5'RACE using constant-segment primers, with sample barcodes and unique molecular identifiers added. Trizol reagent was used to extract RNA from every sample. Libraries were amplified in two PCR steps, with a second sample barcode and Illumina TruSeq adapters added in the second step. The libraries were sequenced on an Illumina NovaSeq using 2 x 150 bp paired-end reads. As for the authors' bioinformatics: Reads were demultiplexed and collapsed into UMI-guided consensus sequences with migec v1.2.7. With mixcr v2.1.11, UMI consensuses were aligned to TRA and TRB V and J templates and assembled into clonotypes. Clonotypes were classified as expanded or contracted when called significant by both edgeR and NoisET, with noise models trained on biological replicates. For edgeR calls, the cutoffs were a false discovery rate-adjusted p below 0.01 and a log2 fold-change threshold of 1. As an exploratory analysis of dynamics, PCA with hierarchical clustering was applied to max-normalized trajectories of the 1000 most abundant clonotypes. Each responding clone was given a CD4 or CD8 phenotype based on the CD4+ and CD8+ repertoires, which had been sequenced separately. Starting from the raw public reads, TCRdb applied fastp trimming at Q25, assembled clones with MiXCR and retained in-frame beta chains. Every distinct CDR3 protein forms one entry, paired with its most common genes and DNA. The V and J calls here are based on TCRdb, not the publication. This sample comprises fewer than 350,000 distinct CDR3 sequences, approximately 8.4% of them detected only once. Less than 25% of the sample comes from the top ten.

Ficoll-Paque density gradient centrifugation was used to isolate PBMCs. Specimen: PBMCs or a T cell subset sorted from them (not recorded which). The TCR was taken from a man aged 18-30 years who had mild COVID-19 (a few samples of this study predate the infection). The sample titles of this study are shuffled in the database, so cell type and time point are left out; the donor was told from shared clones.

Here is the DNA: TGTGCCAGCAGTGAGGCGGGATTTTACTCTGGAAACACCATATATTTT. It translates as CASSEAGFYSGNTIYF. The receptor chain draws on TRBV6-1 and TRBJ1-3, with the D gene not confidently named. The CDR3 sequence holds 16 residues, the cysteine and phenylalanine included. Only CDR3 DNA remains: 48 bases, in frame from the first base. The V end loses 3 bases and the J end loses 0 bases, and a stretch of 12 bases separates them. As encoded in the germline V gene, CDR1 is MNHNS while CDR2 is SASEGT.